These T cell receptor beta chains were read from a single sample in a study of response to subunit inactivated influenza vaccine. Via MiXCR, TCRdb re-called the RT-PCR reads, giving one row per CDR3 protein. Of 500,000 to 600,000 distinct CDR3 sequences in the sample, 16% were seen once. The specimen comprised CD4+ T cells sorted from PBMCs, sampled less than 25 months after vaccination. These receptor sequences come from a man aged 45 to 70 who received an inactivated influenza vaccine. Each CDR3 is given with its conserved first and last residue. D genes are given only for firm matches. Some rows mark clone size as missing; the rest say once, few, many or name a class of expanded clone.

clone size	J gene	D gene	V gene	CDR3 DNA	CDR3 protein
few	TRBJ2-2	NA	TRBV6-5	TGTGCCAGCAGTTACTCGAGGCACGTCCCGGGGACCGGGGAGCTGTTTTTT	CASSYSRHVPGTGELFF
few	TRBJ2-7	NA	TRBV3-1	TGTGCCAGCAGCCAAGATACCTCCCGCGAGCAGTACTTC	CASSQDTSREQYF
NA	TRBJ2-1	TRBD2	TRBV29-1	TGCAGCGTCTTAACTAGCGGGAGGTTTCGTGAGCAGTTCTTC	CSVLTSGRFREQFF
few	TRBJ1-1	NA	TRBV12-3/TRBV12-4	TGTGCCAGCAGTGAAACAAGGAACACTGAAGCTTTCTTT	CASSETRNTEAFF
NA	TRBJ1-6	NA	TRBV3-1	TGTGCCAGCAGCGCAGGGACCAGGGGTTCACCCCTCCACTTT	CASSAGTRGSPLHF
few	TRBJ1-5	TRBD1	TRBV3-1	TGTGCCAGCAGCCGCACAGGGGGCGCGAATCAGCCCCAGCATTTT	CASSRTGGANQPQHF
many	TRBJ1-5	NA	TRBV20-1	TGCAGTGCTAGAGATAGGAGGTATGGGCAGCCCCAGCATTTT	CSARDRRYGQPQHF
NA	TRBJ2-5	TRBD2	TRBV25-1	TGTGCCAGCAGTGAGTTGGGACTACAAGAGACCCAGTACTTC	CASSELGLQETQYF
few	TRBJ2-7	NA	TRBV18	TGTGCCAGCTCCCCCTCAAGGAATACACCCTACGAGCAGTACTTC	CASSPSRNTPYEQYF
few	TRBJ1-6	NA	TRBV20-1	TGCAGTGCTAGAGACATGAATAGGTCACCCCTCCACTTT	CSARDMNRSPLHF
NA	TRBJ2-3	NA	TRBV5-1	TGCGCCAGCAGCTTAGGAGCATTCACAGATACGCAGTATTTT	CASSLGAFTDTQYF
many	TRBJ1-2	NA	TRBV20-1	TGCAGTGCTAGAGACAGGGGTTACAACTATGGCTACACCTTC	CSARDRGYNYGYTF
NA	TRBJ2-1	TRBD2	TRBV4-2	TGTGCCAGCAGCCGAGATCTAGCGGGAGGCACCTACAACGAGCAGTTCTTC	CASSRDLAGGTYNEQFF
few	TRBJ2-7	NA	TRBV5-5	TGTGCCAGCAGCGGGGACCTCTCCCCCTACGAGCAGTACTTC	CASSGDLSPYEQYF
few	TRBJ2-3	TRBD2	TRBV20-1	TGCAGTGCTCCACCCCCCGGGACTAGCGGTATGACAGATACGCAGTATTTT	CSAPPPGTSGMTDTQYF
NA	TRBJ2-3	TRBD2	TRBV7-9	TGTGCCAGCACCGGCCCCCGGTCCGGGAGGGCGGATACGCAGTATTTT	CASTGPRSGRADTQYF
few	TRBJ1-1	TRBD1	TRBV6-2/TRBV6-3	TGTGCCAGCAGTTACTCGCCAGGGGGCTTGGAGAACACTGAAGCTTTCTTT	CASSYSPGGLENTEAFF
few	TRBJ2-3	NA	TRBV12-3/TRBV12-4	TGTGCCAGTGGCAGAGACACAGATACGCAGTATTTT	CASGRDTDTQYF
NA	TRBJ2-5	NA	TRBV5-1	TGCGCCAGCAGCATTGAGGGGACCCAGTACTTC	CASSIEGTQYF
few	TRBJ2-7	TRBD2	TRBV20-1	TGCAGTGCTAGAGATCTCAGGGCTAGCGGCACCTACGAGCAGTACTTC	CSARDLRASGTYEQYF
NA	TRBJ2-6	TRBD1	TRBV28	TGTGCCAGCAGTTCGAGGACAGGGCCTTACTCTGGGGCCAACGTCCTGACTTTC	CASSSRTGPYSGANVLTF
NA	TRBJ2-2	NA	TRBV15	TGTGCCACCAGCAGAGATCCGAATCCCGGGGAGCTGTTTTTT	CATSRDPNPGELFF
few	TRBJ1-1	NA	TRBV6-2/TRBV6-3	TGTGCCAGCACCACACGTCTGAACACTGAAGCTTTCTTT	CASTTRLNTEAFF
NA	TRBJ2-7	TRBD1	TRBV4-1	TGCGCCAGCAGCCAGGGGACAGCCGCTCCCTACGAGCAGTACTTC	CASSQGTAAPYEQYF
few	TRBJ2-3	NA	TRBV11-2	TGTGCCAGCAGCCCCCGGTTGAGCGATACGCAGTATTTT	CASSPRLSDTQYF